The T cell receptor beta chain under discussion was sequenced for a study of CD8+CD57+ T cells in acquired aplastic anemia. Study summary: The DNA of sorted CD4+ and CD8+ cells averaged approximately 3.4 ug. Average CD4+ read depth in healthy donors was around 10 million reads.

Template material for TCR beta VDJ and CDR3 profiling consisted of genomic DNA. TCRdb passed the reads through MiXCR, listing each CDR3 protein once. The table lists a few hundred thousand distinct CDR3 sequences, around 72% of them singletons, with approximately 3.9% in the top ten. The CDR3 consists of 13 residues. CDR1 is ENHRY, CDR2 SYGVKD, per germline. Study findings and constraints: Researchers report that around 31 CD8+ CDR3 sequences appeared in both patients and controls. The CD8+ Simpson's diversity of patients and controls was not significantly different.

Notes on this clonotype: Antigen specificity is unknown. One end of the junction fails to match germline, which may point to a read error.

Sequenced: sorted CD4+, CD8+, or CD8+CD57+ T cells (not recorded which) from PBMCs. This sequence originates from a human donor in good health, serving as a control. This sequence joins TRBV10-3 and TRBJ2-3; D gene uncertain. CDR3 DNA: TGTGCCATCCGTGATAGCCTCACAGATACGCAGTATTTT. It codes for CAIRDSLTDTQYF.